This T cell receptor beta chain was sequenced in a study of T-cell reconstitution after alpha-beta-depleted transplantation in children. Points from the study as a whole: Reports say that about two months after transplant, the alpha-beta T cells came out of several hundred graft clones that had expanded. Some patients showed high day-60 TCRbeta diversity, which derived from surviving recipient T cells and thymic progenitors.

Germline CDR1 reads SGDLS; CDR2 reads YYNGEE. The CDR3 extends over 15 amino acids. Trimming cost V 0 bases and J 7 bases, with 14 bases left between them. Using unique molecular identifiers, the investigators prepared the TCRbeta library. TCRdb analysed the PCR reads with MiXCR anew, one entry per CDR3 protein. The sample contains roughly 300,000 distinct CDR3 sequences, 11% of which appear only once. This clonotype was recorded at least ten times. The target antigen is unknown. V is TRBV9 and J is TRBJ2-4, with a tentative D call TRBD2 (7 bases). This TCR came from a male patient aged 2-15 years who had a stem cell transplant for chronic granulomatous disease, so the T cells may come from the graft donor. This material consisted of peripheral blood, taken 180 days after TCRalphabeta/CD19-depleted stem cell transplant. The chain's CDR3 is CASSVGGGGRNIQYF. Here the CDR3 DNA reads TGTGCCAGCAGCGTAGGAGGGGGGGGCCGCAACATTCAGTACTTC. Complete variable domain (other parts from reference TRBV9 and TRBJ2-4): DSGVTQTPKHLITATGQRVTLRCSPRSGDLSVYWYQQSLDQGLQFLIQYYNGEERAKGNILERFSAQQFPDLHSELNLSSLELGDSALYFCASSVGGGGRNIQYFGAGTRLSVL.